These T cell receptor beta chains were read from a single sample in a study of T cell changes during pregnancy in multiple sclerosis. Using immunoSEQ multiplex PCR, the repertoire was profiled, and TCRdb retains in-frame clones only, with some absent. The table includes about 69,000 clones, over 75% detected once. The sample here was CD4+ T cells from peripheral blood mononuclear cells, taken in the third trimester of pregnancy. These receptors came from a female donor in good health, enrolled as a control in a pregnancy study. CDR3s include the opening cysteine and the closing phenylalanine or tryptophan. D genes are given only for firm matches. Clone sizes are given selectively: once, few, many, or a class where the clone is expanded.

V	D	size	J	DNA	CDR3
TRBV19	TRBD2	NA	TRBJ2-7	TGTGCCAGTAGTATCGGGGGGGCCTCCTACGAGCAGTACTTC	CASSIGGASYEQYF
TRBV27	TRBD1	NA	TRBJ1-2	TGTGCCAGCAGTATCCAAGGACAGGGGGTTAGCTATGGCTACACCTTC	CASSIQGQGVSYGYTF
TRBV29-1	NA	NA	TRBJ2-7	TGCAGCGTCCGATTCGACTACTACGAGCAGTACTTC	CSVRFDYYEQYF
TRBV19	NA	NA	TRBJ2-1	TGTGCCAGTAGTATTTCCAGGGACAATGAGCAGTTCTTC	CASSISRDNEQFF
TRBV2	NA	NA	TRBJ2-3	TGTGCCAGCGGCGGACTTGGAAATACGCAGTATTTT	CASGGLGNTQYF
TRBV9	TRBD1	NA	TRBJ1-1	TGTGCCAGCAGCGCGCCGGCGGGACAGGGAATAACGGCTGAAGCTTTCTTT	CASSAPAGQGITAEAFF
TRBV19	NA	NA	TRBJ1-1	TGTGCCAGTAGTAGTACGGGGGACACTGAAGCTTTCTTT	CASSSTGDTEAFF
TRBV30	NA	NA	TRBJ1-2	TGTGCCTGGAGTGCAAGCCTTAACTATGGCTACACCTTC	CAWSASLNYGYTF
TRBV7-8	TRBD1	NA	TRBJ2-7	TGTGCCAGCAGCCCCTGGACAGGAGGCGGCTACGAGCAGTACTTC	CASSPWTGGGYEQYF
TRBV2	NA	NA	TRBJ2-7	TGTGCCAGCAGGCAAGGGGGCGAGCAGTACTTC	CASRQGGEQYF
TRBV19	TRBD1	NA	TRBJ2-3	TGTGCCAGTGCGCGGGACAGGGGAAACACAGATACGCAGTATTTT	CASARDRGNTDTQYF
TRBV5-1	NA	NA	TRBJ2-3	TGCGCCAGCACCGAGGGTCCCGGCACAGATACGCAGTATTTT	CASTEGPGTDTQYF
TRBV25-1	NA	NA	TRBJ1-5	TGTGCCAGCAGTGAATACGGGAATGATCAGCCCCAGCATTTT	CASSEYGNDQPQHF
TRBV7-9	TRBD2	NA	TRBJ2-1	TGTGCCAGCAGCCCGTCAGCGGGGTATTCATTCGATGAGCAGTTCTTC	CASSPSAGYSFDEQFF
TRBV27	NA	NA	TRBJ2-7	TGTGCCAGCAGTTCCCCCGTGGACAGATTCTACGAGCAGTACTTC	CASSSPVDRFYEQYF
TRBV11-2	NA	NA	TRBJ2-7	TGTGCCAGCAGCCTCAATGGGGCAGTAGACTACGAGCAGTACTTC	CASSLNGAVDYEQYF
TRBV6-1	NA	NA	TRBJ2-2	TGTGCCAGCAGTACCACAGGGAATACCGGGGAGCTGTTTTTT	CASSTTGNTGELFF
TRBV19	TRBD1	NA	TRBJ1-1	TGTGCCAGTACCTTGACAGGGGAAGCTTTCTTT	CASTLTGEAFF
TRBV7-9	TRBD1	once	TRBJ1-1	TGTGCCAGCAGCTCAGGGGGGACAGGGAACACTGAAGCTTTCTTT	CASSSGGTGNTEAFF
TRBV7-8	TRBD1	NA	TRBJ2-2	TGTGCCAGCAGCCTGGACAGGGGGGTCGGGGAGCTGTTTTTT	CASSLDRGVGELFF
TRBV5-1	TRBD1	NA	TRBJ1-1	TGCGCCAGCAGCGCCGGGACAGGGAACACTGAAGCTTTCTTT	CASSAGTGNTEAFF
TRBV30	NA	NA	TRBJ1-3	TGTGCCTGGGACAGCCGCTCTGGAAACACCATATATTTT	CAWDSRSGNTIYF
TRBV20-1	TRBD1	NA	TRBJ1-1	TGCAGCGTGACAGGGCAAACTGAAGCTTTCTTT	CSVTGQTEAFF
TRBV6-5	TRBD1	NA	TRBJ2-7	TGTGCCAGCAGCAGGACAGGCCTCCGCTACGAGCAGTACTTC	CASSRTGLRYEQYF
TRBV7-2	TRBD1	NA	TRBJ1-2	TGTGCCAGCAGCTTAGGGACAGGGACGGTCTATGGCTACACCTTC	CASSLGTGTVYGYTF
TRBV4-3	NA	NA	TRBJ1-1	TGCGCCAGCAGCCAAGATCCTGGGCAGGACACTGAAGCTTTCTTT	CASSQDPGQDTEAFF
TRBV19	NA	few	TRBJ1-1	TGTGCCAGTAGTAACACTAAGAACACTGAAGCTTTCTTT	CASSNTKNTEAFF
TRBV6-5	TRBD1	NA	TRBJ1-2	TGTGCCAGCAGGACAGGGCCGCCAGCTTTCTATGGCTACACCTTC	CASRTGPPAFYGYTF
TRBV11-2	TRBD2	NA	TRBJ2-5	TGTGCCAGCAGCCCCAGGACTAGCGGGGGAGAAGAGACCCAGTACTTC	CASSPRTSGGEETQYF
TRBV14	TRBD1	once	TRBJ2-3	TGTGCCAGCAGCAAACGGGACAGGGGCACAGATACGCAGTATTTT	CASSKRDRGTDTQYF
TRBV6-1	NA	few	TRBJ1-5	TGTGCCAGCAGTGTACAGATTCAGGGAAATCAGCCCCAGCATTTT	CASSVQIQGNQPQHF
TRBV5-4	NA	NA	TRBJ1-6	TGTGCCAGCAGCTTGGGGCAGTCCTATAATTCACCCCTCCACTTT	CASSLGQSYNSPLHF
TRBV15	TRBD2	NA	TRBJ2-3	TGTGCCACCAGCCGGAGAGGACTAGCGGGGGGCCTTAGCACAGATACGCAGTATTTT	CATSRRGLAGGLSTDTQYF
TRBV9	TRBD1	NA	TRBJ1-6	TGTGCCAGCAGCGTAGAGACCATACCTGAGGGGCAGGGGGTCTTTAATTCACCCCTCCACTTT	CASSVETIPEGQGVFNSPLHF
TRBV5-4	NA	NA	TRBJ2-7	TGTGCCAGCAGCTTGGGTCGCTACTCCTACGAGCAGTACTTC	CASSLGRYSYEQYF
TRBV7-9	TRBD1	NA	TRBJ1-1	TGTGCCAGCAGCTCGCTACAGGGGGGAACTGAAGCTTTCTTT	CASSSLQGGTEAFF
TRBV6-5	NA	NA	TRBJ2-7	TGTGCCAGCAGTTACCAATCTACAGTTACCTACGAGCAGTACTTC	CASSYQSTVTYEQYF
TRBV4-2	NA	NA	TRBJ2-1	TGTGCCAGCAGCCAGGACAGACGGCAGTTCTTC	CASSQDRRQFF
TRBV11-2	TRBD2	NA	TRBJ2-3	TGTGCCAGCAGCACAGCGGGGGGGCTGTCAGATACGCAGTATTTT	CASSTAGGLSDTQYF
TRBV19	NA	NA	TRBJ1-5	TGTGCCAGTAGTCTTGCCGATAGATATAGCAATCAGCCCCAGCATTTT	CASSLADRYSNQPQHF
TRBV19	TRBD1	NA	TRBJ2-7	TGTGCCAGCTCCGATCGGGACAGGTCCTACGAGCAGTACTTC	CASSDRDRSYEQYF
TRBV11-3	TRBD1	NA	TRBJ2-7	TGTGCCAGCAGCTTAGCCAGTGGGGACAGGGGGCGCTTGAGGGAGCAGTACTTC	CASSLASGDRGRLREQYF
TRBV9	NA	NA	TRBJ2-3	TGTGCCAGCAGCGTACAGGGCACAGATACGCAGTATTTT	CASSVQGTDTQYF
TRBV18	NA	NA	TRBJ2-5	TGTGCCAGCTCACGGGGACAACAAGAGACCCAGTACTTC	CASSRGQQETQYF
TRBV30	TRBD2	once	TRBJ2-3	TGTGCCTGGAGTGTAAGACTAGCGGGGGGAGATACGCAGTATTTT	CAWSVRLAGGDTQYF
TRBV11-1	TRBD1	NA	TRBJ1-4	TGTGCCAGCAGCGCCCGGGACAGGGTTAATGAAAAACTGTTTTTT	CASSARDRVNEKLFF
TRBV21-1	NA	NA	TRBJ1-4	TGTGCCAGCAGAAGGGGGTCCCGTAATGAAAAACTGTTTTTT	CASRRGSRNEKLFF
TRBV27	NA	NA	TRBJ1-2	TGTGCCAGCAGGACAGACTCCCAAGGCTATGGCTACACCTTC	CASRTDSQGYGYTF
TRBV6-5	TRBD1	NA	TRBJ2-2	TGTGCCAGCAGTTACTATACAGGGGATACCGGGGAGCTGTTTTTT	CASSYYTGDTGELFF
TRBV4-1	TRBD2	once	TRBJ2-7	TGCGCCAGCAGCGCGCCGGGACTAGGGACCTACGAGCAGTACTTC	CASSAPGLGTYEQYF
TRBV7-8	NA	NA	TRBJ2-1	TGTGCCAGCAGCTTACAGGGTATACTCTACAATGAGCAGTTCTTC	CASSLQGILYNEQFF
TRBV2	NA	NA	TRBJ2-3	TGTGCCAGCACCCAGCTAGGCGCCCATGGTCAGTATTTT	CASTQLGAHGQYF
TRBV6-1	NA	NA	TRBJ2-7	TGTGCCAGCAGAGCATCTCCGGGGGTCTACGAGCAGTACTTC	CASRASPGVYEQYF